This T cell receptor (beta chain) was identified during a study of long-term antiretroviral therapy in people with HIV. The V segment lost 6 bases and the J segment 2 bases; nucleotides outside the gene matches: 5. CDR3 length equals 16 residues. CDR1 and CDR2 from the germline V gene are WSHSY and SAAADI. Each donor had at least one pre-ART and at least two post-ART PBMC samples. Running of the v3.0 immunoSEQ assay took place at survey level. Assay: immunoSEQ multiplex PCR; the TCRdb copy retains only in-frame clones and omits some. The sample lists over 35,000 clones; 80% were seen once. The chain couples TRBV10-2 to TRBJ2-3; 13 nucleotides line up with TRBD2. Sequencing used unsorted PBMCs, obtained 3.4 years after starting antiretroviral therapy. The receptor was derived from a man aged 30 to 39 with HIV. The CDR3 nucleotides are TGCGCCAGCAGCCGACTAGCGGGGGGCCCCACAGATACGCAGTATTTT. Translated: CASSRLAGGPTDTQYF.